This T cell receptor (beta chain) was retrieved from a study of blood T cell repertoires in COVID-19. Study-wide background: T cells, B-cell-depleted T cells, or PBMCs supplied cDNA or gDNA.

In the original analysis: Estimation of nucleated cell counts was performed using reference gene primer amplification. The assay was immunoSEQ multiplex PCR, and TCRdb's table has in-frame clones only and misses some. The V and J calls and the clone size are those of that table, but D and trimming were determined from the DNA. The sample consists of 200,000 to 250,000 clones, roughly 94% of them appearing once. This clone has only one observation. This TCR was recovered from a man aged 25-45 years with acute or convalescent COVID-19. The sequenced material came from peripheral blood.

This CDR3 reads CASSPTEQGTGELFF. CDR3 bases: TGCGCCAGCAGCCCCACAGAACAGGGTACCGGGGAGCTGTTTTTT. The chain uses TRBV5-1 and TRBJ2-2; D is perhaps TRBD1 (6 bases). The CDR3 runs to 15 residues. Germline V gene lookup returns CDR1 SGHRS and CDR2 YFSETQ. Trimming shortened V by 4 bases and J by 5 bases, and 15 bases separated the two germline ends. Combining the CDR3 with reference TRBV5-1 and TRBJ2-2 gives the whole variable domain KAGVTQTPRYLIKTRGQQVTLSCSPISGHRSVSWYQQTPGQGLQFLFEYFSETQRNKGNFPGRFSGRQFSNSRSEMNVSTLELGDSALYLCASSPTEQGTGELFFGEGSRLTVL.